This is a list of T cell receptor beta chains from one sample in a study of cytomegalovirus exposure and HLA in healthy donors. Clones were sequenced by immunoSEQ multiplex PCR, and TCRdb holds only the in-frame ones, with some missing. Here the sample spans about 130,000 clones, 82% being singletons. The sequencing input was PBMCs. The receptors come from a boy aged 2 to 10 in good health and CMV-seronegative. Each CDR3 is given with its conserved first and last residue. A D gene is named only where the DNA matches it firmly. The listing skips clone size in some rows; elsewhere it reads once, few, many or a size class.

D: TRBD1
V: TRBV6-1
J: TRBJ2-5
size: -
DNA: TGTGCCAGCAGTTCCGGGACAGGGATAGAGACCCAGTACTTC
CDR3: CASSSGTGIETQYF

D: TRBD1
V: TRBV10-3
J: TRBJ2-1
size: -
DNA: TGTGCCATCTGGGACAGTTTGCTCTACAATGAGCAGTTCTTC
CDR3: CAIWDSLLYNEQFF

D: TRBD1
V: TRBV9
J: TRBJ1-1
size: -
DNA: TGTGCCAGCAGCGTAAGGGACAGAGTCGGGGTGGCTTACACTGAAGCTTTCTTT
CDR3: CASSVRDRVGVAYTEAFF

D: TRBD2
V: TRBV7-8
J: TRBJ2-4
size: -
DNA: TGTGCCAGCAGCTTTTTTCGGAGCGGGGCAAAATTAGCCAAAAACATTCAGTACTTC
CDR3: CASSFFRSGAKLAKNIQYF

D: -
V: TRBV19
J: TRBJ2-1
size: few
DNA: TGTGCCAGTAGTAATCAGGGCGGGGGCCTGCAGTTCTTC
CDR3: CASSNQGGGLQFF

D: -
V: TRBV5-6
J: TRBJ1-5
size: -
DNA: TGTGCCAGCAGCACGTTCCGCGGGCAGCCCCAGCATTTT
CDR3: CASSTFRGQPQHF

D: -
V: TRBV30
J: TRBJ1-1
size: -
DNA: TGTGCCTGGAGTGTTGGGCAGGGTAACACTGAAGCTTTCTTT
CDR3: CAWSVGQGNTEAFF

D: -
V: TRBV5-4
J: TRBJ2-2
size: -
DNA: TGTGCCAGCAGCTTCCCCGGGACGGGGGTCATCGCCGGGGAGCTGTTTTTT
CDR3: CASSFPGTGVIAGELFF

D: TRBD1
V: TRBV19
J: TRBJ2-5
size: -
DNA: TGTGCCAGTAGTCCTAATTCCGCCGGGACAGCACAAGAGACCCAGTACTTC
CDR3: CASSPNSAGTAQETQYF

D: -
V: TRBV6-1
J: TRBJ1-1
size: few
DNA: TGTGCCAGCAGTGAATTCGGGGGGGTACGTTTGGCCACTGAAGCTTTCTTT
CDR3: CASSEFGGVRLATEAFF

D: -
V: TRBV27
J: TRBJ1-1
size: -
DNA: TGTGCCAGCAACGGACGACAGCGACGGGACACTGAAGCTTTCTTT
CDR3: CASNGRQRRDTEAFF

D: -
V: TRBV23-1
J: TRBJ1-5
size: -
DNA: TGCGCCAGCAGTCAGGACCGGGGGCATTTT
CDR3: CASSQDRGHF

D: TRBD1
V: TRBV27
J: TRBJ2-3
size: -
DNA: TGTGCCAGCAGTCTGCTACAGGGGATGGCGGATACGCAGTATTTT
CDR3: CASSLLQGMADTQYF

D: -
V: TRBV15
J: TRBJ1-1
size: -
DNA: TGTGCCACCAGCAGAGATATCGGCAGGGGAGGGGACACTGAAGCTTTCTTT
CDR3: CATSRDIGRGGDTEAFF

D: TRBD1
V: TRBV9
J: TRBJ1-1
size: -
DNA: TGTGCCAGCAGCCCTCGGACAGGGTGGCACACTGAAGCTTTCTTT
CDR3: CASSPRTGWHTEAFF

D: -
V: TRBV4-2
J: TRBJ2-6
size: -
DNA: TGTGCCAGCAGCCGGGACACTAGTTCTGGGGCCAACGTCCTGACTTTC
CDR3: CASSRDTSSGANVLTF

D: TRBD1
V: TRBV7-9
J: TRBJ1-2
size: -
DNA: TGTGCCAGCAGCTTAGGGGACAGGGGCTACACCTTC
CDR3: CASSLGDRGYTF

D: TRBD1
V: TRBV27
J: TRBJ2-5
size: -
DNA: TGTGCCAGCAGTATGACAGGGGATCGGGAGACCCAGTACTTC
CDR3: CASSMTGDRETQYF

D: TRBD1
V: TRBV6-1
J: TRBJ1-5
size: -
DNA: TGTGCCAGCAGACGGACAGGGGGCTATCAGCCCCAGCATTTT
CDR3: CASRRTGGYQPQHF

D: TRBD2
V: TRBV7-3
J: TRBJ2-1
size: -
DNA: TGTGCCAGCAGCGTCAGCGGGGGCCAACTCTACAATGAGCAGTTCTTC
CDR3: CASSVSGGQLYNEQFF

D: -
V: TRBV14
J: TRBJ2-1
size: few
DNA: TGTGCCAGCAGCTTGATACAGGGAAGCTCCTACAATGAGCAGTTCTTC
CDR3: CASSLIQGSSYNEQFF

D: TRBD2
V: TRBV7-9
J: TRBJ2-5
size: once
DNA: TGTTCCAGCAGCCCCGTACTAGCGGGAGAGACCCAGTACTTC
CDR3: CSSSPVLAGETQYF

D: TRBD1
V: TRBV27
J: TRBJ2-7
size: -
DNA: TGTGCCAGCAGTTTCAACAGGGGGCAGTCCGAGCAGTACTTC
CDR3: CASSFNRGQSEQYF

D: TRBD2
V: TRBV9
J: TRBJ2-1
size: -
DNA: TGTGCCAGCAGCCCATCTAGCGGGCCAGTTAATGAGCAGTTCTTC
CDR3: CASSPSSGPVNEQFF

D: TRBD1
V: TRBV10-3
J: TRBJ1-2
size: few
DNA: TGTGCCATCAGTGGGCCTTGGGACAGGGATCGCTATGGCTACACCTTC
CDR3: CAISGPWDRDRYGYTF

D: TRBD1
V: TRBV5-1
J: TRBJ1-2
size: once
DNA: TGCGCCAGCAGCCCGACAGGGGGAAACTATGGCTACACCTTC
CDR3: CASSPTGGNYGYTF

D: -
V: TRBV19
J: TRBJ2-2
size: -
DNA: TGTGCCAGTAGTATCGGGACGAACACCGGGGAGCTGTTTTTT
CDR3: CASSIGTNTGELFF

D: TRBD2
V: TRBV7-6
J: TRBJ2-2
size: -
DNA: TGTGCCAGCACCCCAAGACTAGCGGGGGGAGCCCAGGGGGAGCTGTTTTTT
CDR3: CASTPRLAGGAQGELFF

D: -
V: TRBV30
J: TRBJ1-2
size: -
DNA: TGTGCCTACAAGGCGGGGAACTATGGCTACACCTTC
CDR3: CAYKAGNYGYTF

D: TRBD2
V: TRBV9
J: TRBJ2-1
size: -
DNA: TGTGCCAGCAGCGTTGAGCGGGGGGGGTCCTACAATGAGCAGTTCTTC
CDR3: CASSVERGGSYNEQFF

D: TRBD2
V: TRBV6-1
J: TRBJ2-2
size: -
DNA: TGTGCCAGCATTCGACTAGCGGGGCACACCGGGGAGCTGTTTTTT
CDR3: CASIRLAGHTGELFF

D: TRBD2
V: TRBV6-6
J: TRBJ2-1
size: -
DNA: TGTGCCAGCAGTCCTGGACTAGCGGCACGGGATGAGCAGTTCTTC
CDR3: CASSPGLAARDEQFF

D: TRBD1
V: TRBV5-6
J: TRBJ2-1
size: -
DNA: TGTGCCAGCACTAGGACAGGCAACTACAATGAGCAGTTCTTC
CDR3: CASTRTGNYNEQFF

D: -
V: TRBV4-3
J: TRBJ2-3
size: -
DNA: TGCGCCAGCAGCCACAGCATTACGGGGTCCGGCACAGATACGCAGTATTTT
CDR3: CASSHSITGSGTDTQYF

D: -
V: TRBV30
J: TRBJ2-7
size: -
DNA: TGTGCCTGGGGCGGTTTACCGGGCGAGCAGTACTTC
CDR3: CAWGGLPGEQYF

D: -
V: TRBV4-1
J: TRBJ1-4
size: -
DNA: TGCGCCAGCAGCCGGGAGGCAGGCGCAACTAATGAAAAACTGTTTTTT
CDR3: CASSREAGATNEKLFF

D: -
V: TRBV6-6
J: TRBJ1-3
size: -
DNA: TGTGCCAGCAGTGTCCAGGGTGCTGGAAACACCATATATTTT
CDR3: CASSVQGAGNTIYF

D: -
V: TRBV4-2
J: TRBJ1-4
size: few
DNA: TGTGCCAGCAGCCAAGACCTGGGAGCTTCTGAAAAACTGTTTTTT
CDR3: CASSQDLGASEKLFF

D: TRBD1
V: TRBV2
J: TRBJ1-2
size: -
DNA: TGTGCCAGCAGTGAACCGGGACAGGGGTGTGGCTACACCTTC
CDR3: CASSEPGQGCGYTF

D: -
V: TRBV7-2
J: TRBJ2-1
size: -
DNA: TGTGCCAGCAGCTTAGCCAGGGGCGATGAGCAGTTCTTC
CDR3: CASSLARGDEQFF

D: -
V: TRBV9
J: TRBJ1-2
size: -
DNA: TGTGCCAGCAGCGTATGGGGGGAATTGAACTATGGCTACACCTTC
CDR3: CASSVWGELNYGYTF

D: -
V: TRBV6-1
J: TRBJ1-2
size: -
DNA: TGTGCCAGCAGTGATGAGGGCTATGGCTACACCTTC
CDR3: CASSDEGYGYTF

D: -
V: TRBV2
J: TRBJ2-7
size: -
DNA: TGTGCCAGCAGTGCCAGGGCCACTTACTACGAGCAGTACTTC
CDR3: CASSARATYYEQYF

D: -
V: TRBV10-3
J: TRBJ2-1
size: -
DNA: TGTGCCATCAGTACAGGGTACAATGAGCAGTTCTTC
CDR3: CAISTGYNEQFF

D: -
V: TRBV4-2
J: TRBJ1-2
size: -
DNA: TGTGCCAGCAGCCCAGAAATTGTACGTGAAGCTGGCTACACCTTC
CDR3: CASSPEIVREAGYTF

D: TRBD2
V: TRBV4-1
J: TRBJ2-5
size: -
DNA: TGCGCCAGCAGCCAAGATATAGCGGGAAGGGAGACCCAGTACTTC
CDR3: CASSQDIAGRETQYF

D: TRBD2
V: TRBV7-3
J: TRBJ2-1
size: -
DNA: TGTGCCAGCAGCCGCCAGCGGGAGGGCCTCTACAATGAGCAGTTCTTC
CDR3: CASSRQREGLYNEQFF

D: TRBD1
V: TRBV15
J: TRBJ1-1
size: -
DNA: TGTGCCACCAGCAGAGATGACAGGGCTGAAACTGAAGCTTTCTTT
CDR3: CATSRDDRAETEAFF

D: -
V: TRBV28
J: TRBJ1-1
size: -
DNA: TGTGCCAGCAGTCCACGGGACTCCTTGGGAGCTTTCTTT
CDR3: CASSPRDSLGAFF

D: TRBD1
V: TRBV19
J: TRBJ1-2
size: once
DNA: TGTGCCAGTATCCCGCAGGGGGCGAGTAACTTTGGCTACACCTTC
CDR3: CASIPQGASNFGYTF

D: -
V: TRBV7-2
J: TRBJ2-7
size: -
DNA: TGTGCCAGCAGCTACCCCTCTAACGAGCAGTACTTC
CDR3: CASSYPSNEQYF

D: -
V: TRBV9
J: TRBJ1-1
size: -
DNA: TGTGCCAGCAGCGTAGATGGGGGGGTGGGCACTGAAGCTTTCTTT
CDR3: CASSVDGGVGTEAFF

D: TRBD1
V: TRBV5-1
J: TRBJ1-2
size: -
DNA: TGCGCCAGCAGCTTGGAGGACAGGGGATTTGGCTACACCTTC
CDR3: CASSLEDRGFGYTF

D: -
V: TRBV2
J: TRBJ1-5
size: -
DNA: TGTGCCAGCAGACCCTCTGGGGAGAATCAGCCCCAGCATTTT
CDR3: CASRPSGENQPQHF

D: -
V: TRBV6-5
J: TRBJ1-1
size: -
DNA: TGTGCCAGCAGCCAGGGTCGGACGACTGGAGCTTTCTTT
CDR3: CASSQGRTTGAFF